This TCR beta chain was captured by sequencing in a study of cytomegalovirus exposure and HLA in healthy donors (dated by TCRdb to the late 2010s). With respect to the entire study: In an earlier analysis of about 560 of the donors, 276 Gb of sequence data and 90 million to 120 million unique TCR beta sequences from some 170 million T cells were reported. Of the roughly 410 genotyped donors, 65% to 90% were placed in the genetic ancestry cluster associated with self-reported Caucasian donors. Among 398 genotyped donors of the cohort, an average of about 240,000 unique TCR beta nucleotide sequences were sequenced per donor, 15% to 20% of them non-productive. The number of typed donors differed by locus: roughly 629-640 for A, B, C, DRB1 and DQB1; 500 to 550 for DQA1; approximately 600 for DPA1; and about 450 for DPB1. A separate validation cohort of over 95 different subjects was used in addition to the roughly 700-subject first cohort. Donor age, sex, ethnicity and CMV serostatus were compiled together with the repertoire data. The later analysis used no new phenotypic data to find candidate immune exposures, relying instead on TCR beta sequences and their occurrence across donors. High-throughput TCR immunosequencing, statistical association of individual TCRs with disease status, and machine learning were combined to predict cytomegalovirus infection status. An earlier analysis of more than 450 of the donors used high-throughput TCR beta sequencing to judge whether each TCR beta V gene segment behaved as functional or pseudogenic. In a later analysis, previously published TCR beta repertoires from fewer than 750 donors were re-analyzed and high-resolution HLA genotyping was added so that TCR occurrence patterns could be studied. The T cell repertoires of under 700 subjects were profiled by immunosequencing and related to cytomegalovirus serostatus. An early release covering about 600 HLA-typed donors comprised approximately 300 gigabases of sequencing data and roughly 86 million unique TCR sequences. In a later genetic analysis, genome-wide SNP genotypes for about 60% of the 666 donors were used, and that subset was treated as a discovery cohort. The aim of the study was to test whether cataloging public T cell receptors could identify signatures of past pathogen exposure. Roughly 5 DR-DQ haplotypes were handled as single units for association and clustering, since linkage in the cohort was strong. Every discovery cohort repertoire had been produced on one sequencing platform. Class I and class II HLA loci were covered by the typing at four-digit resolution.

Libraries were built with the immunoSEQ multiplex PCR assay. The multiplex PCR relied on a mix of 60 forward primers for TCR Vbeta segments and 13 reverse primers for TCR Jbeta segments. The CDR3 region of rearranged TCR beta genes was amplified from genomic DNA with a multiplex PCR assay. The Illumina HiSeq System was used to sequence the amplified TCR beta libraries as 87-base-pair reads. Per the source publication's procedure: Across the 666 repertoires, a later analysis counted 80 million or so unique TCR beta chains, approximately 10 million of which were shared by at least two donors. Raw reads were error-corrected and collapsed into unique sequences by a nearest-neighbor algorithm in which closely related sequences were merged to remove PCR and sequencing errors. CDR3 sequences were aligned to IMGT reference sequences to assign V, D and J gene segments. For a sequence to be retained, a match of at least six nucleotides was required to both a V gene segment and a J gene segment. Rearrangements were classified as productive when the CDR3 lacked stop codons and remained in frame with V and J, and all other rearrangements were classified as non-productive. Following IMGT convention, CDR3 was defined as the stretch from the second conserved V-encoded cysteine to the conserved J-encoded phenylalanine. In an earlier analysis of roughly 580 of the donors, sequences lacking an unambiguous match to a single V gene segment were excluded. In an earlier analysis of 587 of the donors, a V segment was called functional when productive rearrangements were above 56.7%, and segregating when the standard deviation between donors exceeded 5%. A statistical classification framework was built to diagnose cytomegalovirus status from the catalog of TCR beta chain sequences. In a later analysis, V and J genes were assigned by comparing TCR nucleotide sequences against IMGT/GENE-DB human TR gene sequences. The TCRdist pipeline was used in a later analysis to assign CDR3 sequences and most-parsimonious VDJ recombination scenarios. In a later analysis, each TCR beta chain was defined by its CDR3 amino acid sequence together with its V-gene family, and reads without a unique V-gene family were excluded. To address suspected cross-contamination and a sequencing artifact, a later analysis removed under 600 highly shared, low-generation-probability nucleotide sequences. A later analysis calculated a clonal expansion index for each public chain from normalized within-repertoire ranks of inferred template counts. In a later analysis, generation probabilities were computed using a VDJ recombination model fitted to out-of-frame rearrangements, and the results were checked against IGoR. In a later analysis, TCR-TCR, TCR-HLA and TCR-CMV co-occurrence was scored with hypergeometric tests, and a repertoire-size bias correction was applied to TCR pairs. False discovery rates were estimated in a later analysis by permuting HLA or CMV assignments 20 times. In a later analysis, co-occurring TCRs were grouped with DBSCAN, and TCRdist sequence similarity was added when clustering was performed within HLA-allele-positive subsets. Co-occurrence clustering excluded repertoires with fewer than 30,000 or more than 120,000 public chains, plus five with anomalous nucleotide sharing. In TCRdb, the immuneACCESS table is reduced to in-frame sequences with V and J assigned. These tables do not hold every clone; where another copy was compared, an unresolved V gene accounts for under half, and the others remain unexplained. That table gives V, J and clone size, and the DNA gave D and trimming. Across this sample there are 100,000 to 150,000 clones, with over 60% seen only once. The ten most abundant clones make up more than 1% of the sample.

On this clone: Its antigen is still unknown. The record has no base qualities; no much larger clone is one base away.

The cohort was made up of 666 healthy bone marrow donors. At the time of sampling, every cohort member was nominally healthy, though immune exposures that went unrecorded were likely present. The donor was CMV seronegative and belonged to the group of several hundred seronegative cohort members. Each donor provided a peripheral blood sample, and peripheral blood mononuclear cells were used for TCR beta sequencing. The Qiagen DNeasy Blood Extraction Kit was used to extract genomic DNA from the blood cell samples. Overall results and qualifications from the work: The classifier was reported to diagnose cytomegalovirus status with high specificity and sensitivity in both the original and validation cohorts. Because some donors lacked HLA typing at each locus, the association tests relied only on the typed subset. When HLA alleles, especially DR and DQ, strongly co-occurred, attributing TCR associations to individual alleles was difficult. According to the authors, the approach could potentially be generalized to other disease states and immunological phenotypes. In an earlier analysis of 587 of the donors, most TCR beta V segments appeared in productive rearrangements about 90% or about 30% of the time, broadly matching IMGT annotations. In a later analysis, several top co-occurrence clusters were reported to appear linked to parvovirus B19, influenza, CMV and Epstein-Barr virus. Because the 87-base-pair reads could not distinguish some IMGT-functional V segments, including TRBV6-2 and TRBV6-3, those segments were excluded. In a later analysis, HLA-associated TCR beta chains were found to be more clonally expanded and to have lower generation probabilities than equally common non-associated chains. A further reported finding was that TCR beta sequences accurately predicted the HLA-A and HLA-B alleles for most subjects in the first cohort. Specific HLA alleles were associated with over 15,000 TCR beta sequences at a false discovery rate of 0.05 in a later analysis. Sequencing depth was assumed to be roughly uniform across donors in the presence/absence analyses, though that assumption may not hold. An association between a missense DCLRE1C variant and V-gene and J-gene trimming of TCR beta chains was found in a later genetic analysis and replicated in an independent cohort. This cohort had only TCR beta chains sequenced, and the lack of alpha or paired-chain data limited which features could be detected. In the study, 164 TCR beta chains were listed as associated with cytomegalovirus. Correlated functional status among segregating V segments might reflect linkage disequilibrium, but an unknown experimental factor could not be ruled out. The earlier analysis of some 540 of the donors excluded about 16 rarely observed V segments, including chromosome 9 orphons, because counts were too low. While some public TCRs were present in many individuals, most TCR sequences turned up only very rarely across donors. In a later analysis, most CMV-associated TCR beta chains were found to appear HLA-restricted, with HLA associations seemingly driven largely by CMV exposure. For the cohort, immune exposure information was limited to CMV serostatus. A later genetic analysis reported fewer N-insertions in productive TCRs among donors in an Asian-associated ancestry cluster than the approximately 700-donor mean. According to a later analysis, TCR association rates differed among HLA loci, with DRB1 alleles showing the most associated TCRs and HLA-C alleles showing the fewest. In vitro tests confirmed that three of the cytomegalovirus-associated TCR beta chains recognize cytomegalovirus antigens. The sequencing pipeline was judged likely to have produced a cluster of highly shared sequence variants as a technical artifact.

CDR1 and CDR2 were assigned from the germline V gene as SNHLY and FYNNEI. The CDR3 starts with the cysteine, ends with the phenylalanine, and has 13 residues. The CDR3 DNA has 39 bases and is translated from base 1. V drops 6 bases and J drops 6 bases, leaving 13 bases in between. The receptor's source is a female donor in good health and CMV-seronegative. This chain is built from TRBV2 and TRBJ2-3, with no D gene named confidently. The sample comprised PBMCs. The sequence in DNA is TGTGCCAGCAGAGCGTGGTATGGGGATACGCAGTATTTT. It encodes CASRAWYGDTQYF. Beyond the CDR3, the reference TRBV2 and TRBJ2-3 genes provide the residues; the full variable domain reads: EPEVTQTPSHQVTQMGQEVILRCVPISNHLYFYWYRQILGQKVEFLVSFYNNEISEKSEIFDDQFSVERPDGSNFTLKIRSTKLEDSAMYFCASRAWYGDTQYFGPGTRLTVL.